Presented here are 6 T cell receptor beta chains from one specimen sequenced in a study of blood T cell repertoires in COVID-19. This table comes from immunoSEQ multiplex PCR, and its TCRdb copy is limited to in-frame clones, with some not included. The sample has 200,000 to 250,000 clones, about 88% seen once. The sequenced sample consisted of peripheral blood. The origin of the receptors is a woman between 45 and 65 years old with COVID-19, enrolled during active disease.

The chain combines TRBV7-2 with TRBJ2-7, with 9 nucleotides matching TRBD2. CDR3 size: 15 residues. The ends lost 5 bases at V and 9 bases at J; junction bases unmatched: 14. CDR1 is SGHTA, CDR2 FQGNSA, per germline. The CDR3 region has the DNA TGTGCCAGCAGCCCCCACGGGCGGGGGGGCGTGGTGCAGTACGTC. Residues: CASSPHGRGGVVQYV.

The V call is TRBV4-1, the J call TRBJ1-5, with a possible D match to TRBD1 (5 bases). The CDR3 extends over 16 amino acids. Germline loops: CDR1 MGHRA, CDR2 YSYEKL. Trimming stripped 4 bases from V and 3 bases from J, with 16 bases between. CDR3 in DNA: TGCGCCAGCAGCCTTGCGGGGGAGGGGCTCAATCAGCCCCAGCATTTT. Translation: CASSLAGEGLNQPQHF.

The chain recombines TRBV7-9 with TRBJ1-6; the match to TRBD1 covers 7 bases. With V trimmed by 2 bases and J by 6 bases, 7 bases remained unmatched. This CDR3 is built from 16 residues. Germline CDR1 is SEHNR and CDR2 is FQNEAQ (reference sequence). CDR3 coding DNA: TGTGCCAGCAGCTTACTTTCGGACAGGTCTAATTCACCCCTCCACTTT. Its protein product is CASSLLSDRSNSPLHF.

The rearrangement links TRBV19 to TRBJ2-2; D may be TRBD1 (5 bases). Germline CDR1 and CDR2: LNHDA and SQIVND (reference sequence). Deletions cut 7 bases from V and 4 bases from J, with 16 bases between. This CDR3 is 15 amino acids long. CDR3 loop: CASKPGYRITGELFF. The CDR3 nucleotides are TGTGCCAGTAAGCCAGGGTACCGGATCACCGGGGAGCTGTTTTTT.

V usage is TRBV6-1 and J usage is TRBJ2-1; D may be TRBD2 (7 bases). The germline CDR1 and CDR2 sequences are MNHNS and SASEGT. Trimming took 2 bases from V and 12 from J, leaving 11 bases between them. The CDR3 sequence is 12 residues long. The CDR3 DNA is TGTGCCAGCAGTGAATTGGCGGGGGCGCAGTTCTTC. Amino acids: CASSELAGAQFF.

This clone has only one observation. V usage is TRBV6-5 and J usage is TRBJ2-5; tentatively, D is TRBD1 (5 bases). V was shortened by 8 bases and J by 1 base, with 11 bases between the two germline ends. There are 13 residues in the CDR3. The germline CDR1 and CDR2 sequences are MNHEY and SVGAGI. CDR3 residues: CASGTGVQETQYF. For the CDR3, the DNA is TGTGCCAGCGGAACAGGAGTCCAAGAGACCCAGTACTTC.